This T cell receptor beta chain was captured by sequencing in a study of shared clonotypes between healthy human individuals. Study-wide background: Plates per donor: three CD4 naive, three CD4 memory, two CD8 naive, one CD8 memory.

The germline V and J ends were trimmed by 2 bases and 11 bases, with 10 bases remaining between them. Germline CDR1 and CDR2: SGHRS and YFSETQ. This CDR3 contains 11 residues. Naive CD8 cells comprised CD45RO-negative, CCR7-positively selected cells, excluding terminally differentiated effector memory CD45RA+ cells. Study outcomes and limitations: Rarefaction revealed incomplete sorted-subset sequencing despite large depth. Sequencing depth was a factor that was expected to affect clonotype sharing among donors.

In regard to this clone: Its antigen remains unknown.

The material for each subset, its genomic DNA, was split evenly across several immunoSEQ plates. Profiled with immunoSEQ multiplex PCR; TCRdb holds only in-frame clones, not every one. Seen here are around 2.1 million clones, 90% to 95% observed once, and the top ten hold 1.5% to 2%. The chain links TRBV5-1 to TRBJ1-1; D gene unclear. The specimen was naive CD8+ T cells from PBMCs. This TCR derives from a man aged 18 to 35 in good health. Some clones in this sample may be carry-over from other donors' samples. In DNA, the CDR3 is TGCGCCAGCAGCTTAACAGTGCGGGCTTTCTTT. As protein: CASSLTVRAFF.